The 19 T cell receptor beta chains reported below all come from one sample, sequenced in a study of cytomegalovirus exposure and HLA in healthy donors. A multiplex PCR was run with 60 Vbeta primers and 13 Jbeta primers. Libraries were prepared by immunoSEQ multiplex PCR; TCRdb keeps only in-frame clonotypes and omits some of them. The sample yields over 65,000 clones, about 71% seen once. Sequenced material: PBMCs. All receptors derive from a man aged 55-75 years in good health and CMV-seropositive.

The chain couples TRBV19 to TRBJ2-1, with 7 nucleotides matching TRBD1. V trimming: 5 bases; J trimming: 9 bases; junction bases outside the gene matches: 10. The CDR3 contains 14 residues. Germline V gene data show CDR1 as LNHDA and CDR2 as SQIVND (reference sequence). CDR3: CASSYRGTLSEQFF. The CDR3 coding sequence is TGTGCCAGTAGTTACAGGGGTACCCTCAGTGAGCAGTTCTTC.

In DNA form, the CDR3 reads TGCGCCAGCAGTCGTCGTTGGACTAGCCCCGATGAGCAGTTCTTC. Its translation is CASSRRWTSPDEQFF. The rearrangement joins TRBV4-1 to TRBJ2-1; TRBD2 aligns across 8 bases. The V and J ends lost 6 bases and 8 bases, in that order; junction bases with no gene match: 12. This CDR3 contains 15 residues. Germline V gene data show CDR1 as MGHRA and CDR2 as YSYEKL.

The V gene is TRBV7-9, the J gene TRBJ1-3; possible D gene TRBD1, 5 bases. Trimming pared 5 bases from V and 4 bases from J, leaving 15 bases between. In germline, CDR1 is SEHNR, CDR2 FQNEAQ (reference sequence). The CDR3 consists of 15 residues. CDR3 DNA: TGTGCCAGCAGCCCACAGGTTGCACGAGGAAACACCATATATTTT. Translating gives CASSPQVARGNTIYF.

The chain recombines TRBV5-8 with TRBJ1-2, with 7 nucleotides matching TRBD1. CDR1 and CDR2 from the germline V gene are SGHTS and YDEGEE. Unmatched junction bases numbered 5, after V lost 4 bases and J lost 2 bases. CDR3 size: 14 residues. CDR3 residues: CASSPGQPNYGYTF. The CDR3 bases are TGTGCCAGCAGCCCGGGACAGCCCAACTATGGCTACACCTTC.

V and J are TRBV5-6 and TRBJ2-7; D remains ambiguous. CDR1 and CDR2 (germline): SGHDT, YYEEEE. V was trimmed by 0 bases and J by 2 bases, leaving 9 bases between them. The CDR3 consists of 14 residues. CDR3 sequence reads: CASSLAEYPYEQYF. The CDR3 nucleotides read TGTGCCAGCAGCTTGGCCGAGTACCCCTACGAGCAGTACTTC. Full variable domain (missing parts from reference TRBV5-6 and TRBJ2-7): DAGVTQSPTHLIKTRGQQVTLRCSPKSGHDTVSWYQQALGQGPQFIFQYYEEEERQRGNFPDRFSGHQFPNYSSELNVNALLLGDSALYLCASSLAEYPYEQYFGPGTRLTVT.

The chain has TRBV5-5 and TRBJ1-2, with D unclear. The CDR3 is made up of 15 amino acids. Trimming cost V 3 bases and J 8 bases, with 20 bases left between them. Germline V CDR1 and CDR2: SGHKS, YYEKEE (reference sequence). CDR3 amino acids: CASSYGGQVPSGYTF. Here the CDR3 DNA reads TGTGCCAGCAGCTACGGCGGGCAAGTCCCCAGCGGCTACACCTTC.

The chain couples TRBV11-2 to TRBJ2-7, with a possible D match to TRBD1 (6 bases). V gave up 1 base and J gave up 5 bases, with 12 bases separating them. This CDR3 region has 14 residues. The germline V gene has CDR1 SGHAT and CDR2 FQNNGV. The CDR3 DNA sequence: TGTGCCAGCAGCTTAGCAACAGGGTGGGACGAGCAGTACTTC. Protein sequence: CASSLATGWDEQYF.

This clone came up once. This chain joins TRBV2 and TRBJ1-2; 8 positions match TRBD1. This CDR3 spans 13 amino acids. V lost 7 bases, J lost 5 bases, and 6 bases stayed unmatched. Germline CDR1 SNHLY, CDR2 FYNNEI. Here the CDR3 reads CASTPGGIYGYTF. In DNA form, the CDR3 reads TGTGCCAGCACTCCAGGGGGCATTTATGGCTACACCTTC.

The gene calls are TRBV7-2 and TRBJ1-2, with TRBD1 matching 8 bases. J gave up 5 bases and V 5 bases, and 4 bases lay outside the gene matches. Germline CDR1 and CDR2: SGHTA and FQGNSA. This CDR3 is built from 13 residues. The CDR3 here is CASSETGEYGYTF. The CDR3 region has the DNA TGTGCCAGCAGCGAGACAGGGGAGTATGGCTACACCTTC.

The rearrangement uses TRBV2 and TRBJ2-5; perhaps TRBD2 as D (6 bases). Germline V gives CDR1 SNHLY, CDR2 FYNNEI. This CDR3 contains 13 residues. Trimming removed 8 bases from V and 2 bases from J, with 12 bases in between. CDR3 coding DNA: TGTGCCAGCTACCTTCGGGGGCAAGAGACCCAGTACTTC. It translates to CASYLRGQETQYF.

The chain recombines TRBV4-2 with TRBJ1-5; tentative D call: TRBD1 (6 bases). Germline V gene data show CDR1 as LGHNA and CDR2 as YNFKEQ. The V and J ends lost 3 bases and 3 bases respectively, with 9 bases between them. The CDR3 extends over 14 amino acids. The CDR3 DNA follows: TGTGCCAGCAGCCATAGGGGGTCCAATCAGCCCCAGCATTTT. Translating it yields CASSHRGSNQPQHF.

This clone was found a few times. The chain joins TRBV19 to TRBJ1-5; D unresolved. Germline V gives CDR1 LNHDA, CDR2 SQIVND (reference sequence). V shed 7 bases and J shed 1 base, with 11 bases lying between them. This CDR3 has 14 residues. This chain's CDR3 is CASKEGISNQPQHF. The DNA for the CDR3 is TGTGCCAGTAAGGAGGGAATCAGCAATCAGCCCCAGCATTTT.

This chain connects TRBV10-3 to TRBJ1-1; 7 bases are a match to TRBD1. The V segment lost 6 bases and the J segment 1 base; nucleotides outside the gene matches: 5. The CDR3 is 14 amino acids. Germline values: CDR1 ENHRY, CDR2 SYGVKD. For the CDR3, the DNA is TGTGCCATCAGACCCGGGACAGCGAACACTGAAGCTTTCTTT. Residues: CAIRPGTANTEAFF.

The V call is TRBV10-3, the J call TRBJ2-3; D uncertain. Trimming took 0 bases from V and 5 from J, leaving 3 bases between them. The V gene's germline CDR1 is ENHRY and CDR2 SYGVKD. The CDR3 is made up of 12 amino acids. CDR3: CAISESGDTQYF. The CDR3 DNA reads as TGTGCCATCAGTGAGTCCGGAGATACGCAGTATTTT.

The CDR3 region has the DNA TGTGCCAGCAGCTTGGCGGGACTAGAAAAAACAGATACGCAGTATTTT. Its translation is CASSLAGLEKTDTQYF. V and J are TRBV14 and TRBJ2-3; 8 bases are shared with TRBD2. The CDR3 spans 16 residues. The V and J ends lost 5 bases and 3 bases, in that order; junction bases with no gene match: 10. CDR1 and CDR2 from the germline V gene are SGHDN and FVKESK.

The chain recombines TRBV5-1 with TRBJ2-3; tentative D call: TRBD1 (5 bases). Germline CDR1 is SGHRS and CDR2 is YFSETQ. V lost 2 bases and J 10 bases, leaving 17 bases between the germline ends. The CDR3 sequence is 14 residues long. CDR3 residues: CASSFTTDTLAQYF. DNA for the CDR3: TGCGCCAGCAGCTTTACAACGGACACTCTTGCGCAGTATTTT.

The rearrangement uses TRBV7-6 and TRBJ2-3, with 9 bases identical to TRBD1. This CDR3 spans 14 amino acids. Germline V gives CDR1 SGHVS, CDR2 FNYEAQ. V trimming: 5 bases; J trimming: 5 bases; junction bases outside the gene matches: 5. The CDR3 nucleotides read TGTGCCAGCAGCCCAGGACAGGGGAGAGATACGCAGTATTTT. Protein product: CASSPGQGRDTQYF.

This clone has only a few counts. The junction departs from germline at one end; a sequencing error may be responsible. V usage is TRBV7-9 and J usage is TRBJ1-2; TRBD1 aligns across 8 bases. The germline V gene has CDR1 SEHNR and CDR2 FQNEAQ (reference sequence). The CDR3 contains 14 residues. As DNA, the CDR3 is TGTTCCAGCAGCTTCGACAGGGGTTACTATGGCTACACCTTC. The encoded protein is CSSSFDRGYYGYTF.

This chain joins TRBV29-1 and TRBJ2-3, with D hard to call. This CDR3 has 13 amino acids. V was clipped by 2 bases and J by 4 bases, with 10 bases between them. Looked up from germline, CDR1 is SQVTM and CDR2 is ANQGSEA. CDR3 protein: CSVETNLADTQYF. In DNA form, the CDR3 reads TGCAGCGTTGAAACTAACTTGGCAGATACGCAGTATTTT.